A single sample is the source of the 31 T cell receptor beta chains below, sequenced in a study of beta chain features in type 1 diabetes. These receptors lack a known antigen. General observations from the study: Across all four CD4+ subsets, people with type 1 diabetes showed modestly shorter TCRB CDR3s.

The whole isolated RNA underwent reverse transcription, so sequencing captured expressed TCRB transcripts. Assay: immunoSEQ multiplex PCR; the TCRdb copy retains only in-frame clones and omits some. The sample shows some 640,000 clones, about an eighth of them seen only once. The sequencing sample was made of naive CD4+ T cells from blood. The receptors here all came from a man between 18 and 29 years old with type 1 diabetes.

This sequence joins TRBV11-1 and TRBJ2-7; 9 bases are shared with TRBD1. V trimming: 6 bases; J trimming: 7 bases; junction bases outside the gene matches: 13. CDR1 and CDR2 from the germline V gene are SGHAT and FQDESV (reference sequence). This CDR3 spans 15 amino acids. The CDR3 spells CASSPDRGGLNEQYF. The CDR3 DNA reads TGTGCCAGCAGTCCGGACAGGGGAGGCCTAAATGAGCAGTACTTC.

This sequence joins TRBV2 and TRBJ2-3, with 14 bases lining up with TRBD2. Germline loops: CDR1 SNHLY, CDR2 FYNNEI. The CDR3 totals 17 residues. V was pared by 4 bases and J by 1 base, with 4 bases of the junction left unmatched. The CDR3 sequence: CASSGLAGGIRTDTQYF. CDR3 bases: TGTGCCAGCAGTGGACTAGCGGGGGGGATCCGCACAGATACGCAGTATTTT.

The J gene is TRBJ2-1, the V gene TRBV5-1, with TRBD2 matching 10 bases. Trimming took 3 bases from V and 2 from J; bases not matched to a gene: 5. Germline values: CDR1 SGHRS, CDR2 YFSETQ. This CDR3 is 16 amino acids long. CDR3 protein: CASSSDGTSAYNEQFF. DNA of the CDR3: TGCGCCAGCAGCTCGGACGGGACTAGCGCCTACAATGAGCAGTTCTTC.

The chain is built from TRBV29-1 and TRBJ2-5, with TRBD2 matching 13 bases. Per germline, CDR1 SQVTM and CDR2 ANQGSEA. The CDR3 is 15 amino acids. After removal of 7 bases from V and 1 base from J, the junction contained 6 bases not matched to a gene. CDR3 amino acids: CSAGGTSGIQETQYF. The CDR3, as DNA: TGCAGCGCCGGAGGGACTAGCGGGATCCAAGAGACCCAGTACTTC.

This clone occurred a few times. Other DNA sequences of this sample code for an identical CDR3. CDR3: CASSLLGGSTDTQYF. The CDR3 DNA sequence: TGTGCCAGCAGTCTCCTGGGGGGTAGCACAGATACGCAGTATTTT. The rearrangement uses TRBV6-5 and TRBJ2-3, with D maybe TRBD2 (6 bases). This CDR3 contains 15 residues. Germline CDR1 is MNHEY and CDR2 is SVGAGI. The V end lost 5 bases, the J end lost 0 bases, and 12 bases lay between the germline ends.

This sequence joins TRBV2 and TRBJ2-2; the D is unclear. The CDR3 length is 14 residues. Per germline, CDR1 SNHLY and CDR2 FYNNEI. Trimming took off 7 bases at V and 2 bases at J, with 11 bases between the two ends. The CDR3: CASMVTVNTGELFF. The CDR3 bases are TGTGCCAGCATGGTTACAGTAAACACCGGGGAGCTGTTTTTT.

V usage is TRBV12-5 and J usage is TRBJ2-5; 8 bases map to TRBD1. There are 16 residues in the CDR3. V lost 2 bases and J lost 4; bases outside the gene matches: 9. CDR1 and CDR2 from the germline V gene are LGHNT and FRNRAP. CDR3 amino acids: CASGLSPTGAAETQYF. CDR3 nucleotide sequence: TGTGCTAGTGGTTTGAGTCCGACAGGGGCGGCAGAGACCCAGTACTTC.

This clone was seen more than once but under ten times. The V and J genes are TRBV18 and TRBJ2-6; D assignment may be TRBD1 or TRBD2 (5 bases each). This CDR3 spans 13 amino acids. Deletions cut 8 bases from V and 3 bases from J, with 8 bases between. Per the germline V gene, CDR1 is KGHSH and CDR2 is LQKENI. The CDR3 DNA reads as TGTGCCAGCAGGGACGGTGGGGCCAACGTCCTGACTTTC. Translating gives CASRDGGANVLTF.

There are a few counts of this clone. The chain carries TRBV15 and TRBJ2-2; 9 nucleotides match TRBD2. J lost 7 bases, V lost 8 bases, and 8 bases had no gene match. This CDR3 has 14 amino acids. Per germline, CDR1 LNHNV and CDR2 YYDKDF (reference sequence). Written as DNA, the CDR3 is TGTGCCACCTTTGCGGGAGGGCCTGGCGGGGAGCTGTTTTTT. It translates to CATFAGGPGGELFF.

This sequence joins TRBV27 and TRBJ2-1; 10 bases align to TRBD2. This CDR3 region has 17 residues. V lost 5 bases and J lost 8; bases outside the gene matches: 15. CDR1 MNHEY and CDR2 SMNVEV come from the germline V gene (reference sequence). This CDR3 reads CASSPPEQAGGPHEQFF. In nucleotides, the CDR3 is TGTGCCAGCAGTCCGCCGGAACAAGCGGGAGGGCCCCATGAGCAGTTCTTC.

This clone was seen more than once but under ten times. This chain connects TRBV7-9 to TRBJ1-4; no clear D. The germline V and J ends were trimmed by 1 base and 0 bases, with 9 bases remaining between them. The CDR3 consists of 16 residues. Germline assignment: CDR1 SEHNR and CDR2 FQNEAQ (reference sequence). The CDR3: CASSLDEVSTNEKLFF. CDR3 nucleotides: TGTGCCAGCAGCTTAGATGAGGTTTCAACTAATGAAAAACTGTTTTTT. Full variable domain (rest looked up from reference TRBV7-9 and TRBJ1-4): DTGVSQNPRHKITKRGQNVTFRCDPISEHNRLYWYRQTLGQGPEFLTYFQNEAQLEKSRLLSDRFSAERPKGSFSTLEIQRTEQGDSAMYLCASSLDEVSTNEKLFFGSGTQLSVL.

The rearrangement joins TRBV29-1 to TRBJ2-7, with TRBD1 identical over 9 bases. Trimming cost V 7 bases and J 4 bases; bases outside gene matches: 11. Germline assignment: CDR1 SQVTM and CDR2 ANQGSEA. This CDR3 region has 14 residues. The chain's CDR3 is CSAITDRGYYEQYF. DNA for the CDR3: TGCAGCGCCATCACGGACAGGGGATATTACGAGCAGTACTTC.

V usage is TRBV5-1 and J usage is TRBJ2-1, with 7 bases lining up with TRBD2. The J segment lost 4 bases and the V segment lost 7 bases, leaving 11 bases of the junction unmatched. Looked up from germline, CDR1 is SGHRS and CDR2 is YFSETQ. The CDR3 sequence is 15 residues long. The CDR3 is CASAVREGAYNEQFF. The CDR3 DNA reads TGCGCCAGCGCCGTGAGGGAGGGAGCTTACAATGAGCAGTTCTTC. Looking up the rest from reference TRBV5-1 and TRBJ2-1 gives the full variable domain: KAGVTQTPRYLIKTRGQQVTLSCSPISGHRSVSWYQQTPGQGLQFLFEYFSETQRNKGNFPGRFSGRQFSNSRSEMNVSTLELGDSALYLCASAVREGAYNEQFFGPGTRLTVL.

This clone was seen a handful of times. The CDR3 DNA is TGCGCCAGCAGTGATCAAGAACTCAGAAATGAGCAGTTCTTC. Translation: CASSDQELRNEQFF. This chain uses TRBV10-2 with TRBJ2-1; D ambiguous. V lost 3 bases to trimming and J lost 7 bases, with 13 bases between them. The CDR3 sequence is 14 residues long. The germline gives CDR1 WSHSY, CDR2 SAAADI.

V usage is TRBV7-2 and J usage is TRBJ2-2, with TRBD1 as a possible D gene (5 bases). Deletions cut 8 bases from V and 8 bases from J, with 21 bases between. Germline V gene data show CDR1 as SGHTA and CDR2 as FQGNSA. The CDR3 spans 15 residues. CDR3 sequence (DNA): TGTGCCAGCTTCTCCCCAAGGGGCTCCTGGGGGGAGCTGTTTTTT. It specifies CASFSPRGSWGELFF.

This clone was found a few times. This chain connects TRBV28 to TRBJ2-7; no definite D call. The V end lost 7 bases, the J end lost 2 bases, and 6 bases lay between the germline ends. The CDR3 consists of 11 residues. Germline values: CDR1 MDHEN, CDR2 SYDVKM. The CDR3 DNA follows: TGTGCCAGCACAAGTACCTACGAGCAGTACTTC. It encodes CASTSTYEQYF.

This clone was seen a handful of times. The V gene is TRBV7-2, the J gene TRBJ2-5; tentatively, D is TRBD2 (6 bases). This CDR3 is built from 13 residues. The germline gives CDR1 SGHTA, CDR2 FQGNSA. V dropped 6 bases and J dropped 4 bases, with 12 bases sitting between them. The CDR3 DNA reads TGTGCCAGCAGGTCGATGGGGGGAGAGACCCAGTACTTC. This sequence encodes CASRSMGGETQYF.

This clone was counted once. The V gene is TRBV5-1, the J gene TRBJ2-7; 12 bases map to TRBD1. V dropped 6 bases and J dropped 7; count of bases not matched to a gene: 11. The CDR3 covers 15 residues. The V gene's germline CDR1 is SGHRS and CDR2 YFSETQ. The CDR3 DNA sequence: TGCGCCAGCACCCCCCAGGGACAGGGGGCGAGTGAGCAGTACTTC. Residues: CASTPQGQGASEQYF.

This clone was picked up a small number of times. The chain recombines TRBV4-1 with TRBJ2-3, with 7 bases fitting TRBD2. The germline CDR1 and CDR2 sequences are MGHRA and YSYEKL. CDR3 length: 15 residues. Germline trimming cut 4 bases from V and 8 bases from J; bases unmatched to any gene: 12. The DNA for the CDR3 is TGCGCCAGCAGCCTAGGGTGGCGGGAGAGTGGTACGCAGTATTTT. Its protein is CASSLGWRESGTQYF.

This clone turned up a few times. The chain links TRBV30 to TRBJ2-3; no clear D. Germline V gene sequence: CDR1 GTSNPN, CDR2 SVGIG (reference sequence). The V end was cut by 7 bases, the J end by 4 bases, with 18 bases between. The CDR3 is made up of 14 amino acids. CDR3 in amino acids: CASNRAPEADTQYF. In DNA, the CDR3 is TGTGCCTCGAACCGGGCGCCCGAGGCAGATACGCAGTATTTT.

This clone was counted only a few times. V gene TRBV13 combines with J gene TRBJ2-1, with D hard to call. Germline lookup yields CDR1 PRHDT and CDR2 FYEKMQ (reference sequence). The germline V and J ends were trimmed by 8 bases and 0 bases, with 8 bases remaining between them. The CDR3 totals 13 residues. The CDR3 sequence is CASGVRSYNEQFF. CDR3 DNA sequence: TGTGCCAGCGGGGTGCGCTCCTACAATGAGCAGTTCTTC. Drawing the rest from reference TRBV13 and TRBJ2-1, the complete variable domain is AAGVIQSPRHLIKEKRETATLKCYPIPRHDTVYWYQQGPGQDPQFLISFYEKMQSDKGSIPDRFSAQQFSDYHSELNMSSLELGDSALYFCASGVRSYNEQFFGPGTRLTVL.

This clone was detected a few times. The chain carries TRBV28 and TRBJ2-4; perhaps D is TRBD1 or TRBD2 (5 bases each). Trimming removed 7 bases from V and 0 bases from J, with 7 bases in between. The CDR3 runs 13 residues. CDR1 is MDHEN and CDR2 is SYDVKM in the germline V gene. The CDR3 region has the DNA TGTGCCAGCAATGGGGGAGCCAAAAACATTCAGTACTTC. As protein: CASNGGAKNIQYF. The whole variable domain, filled in from reference TRBV28 and TRBJ2-4, reads DVKVTQSSRYLVKRTGEKVFLECVQDMDHENMFWYRQDPGLGLRLIYFSYDVKMKEKGDIPEGYSVSREKKERFSLILESASTNQTSMYLCASNGGAKNIQYFGAGTRLSVL.

This clone turned up a few times. The V call is TRBV9, the J call TRBJ2-7; D is unclear. The germline gives CDR1 SGDLS, CDR2 YYNGEE. Trimming removed 3 bases from V and 7 bases from J, with 14 bases in between. The CDR3 loop spans 13 amino acids. The chain's CDR3 is CASSAGVTQEQYF. CDR3 coding DNA: TGTGCCAGCAGCGCTGGAGTCACCCAGGAGCAGTACTTC.

The rearrangement uses TRBV30 and TRBJ2-2; D uncertain. V was clipped by 0 bases and J by 1 base, with 9 bases between them. The CDR3 runs to 15 residues. Germline values: CDR1 GTSNPN, CDR2 SVGIG (reference sequence). DNA of the CDR3: TGTGCCTGGAGTGTACCGGCCAAGAACACCGGGGAGCTGTTTTTT. Residues: CAWSVPAKNTGELFF. Supplemented by reference TRBV30 and TRBJ2-2, the full variable domain reads SQTIHQWPATLVQPVGSPLSLECTVEGTSNPNLYWYRQAAGRGLQLLFYSVGIGQISSEVPQNLSASRPQDRQFILSSKKLLLSDSGFYLCAWSVPAKNTGELFFGEGSRLTVL.

V is TRBV9 and J is TRBJ2-3; the D gene is possibly TRBD2 (5 bases). CDR1 is SGDLS, CDR2 YYNGEE, per germline. Trimming removed 0 bases at V and 5 bases at J, with 10 bases between. This CDR3 is built from 14 residues. The CDR3 sequence is CASSVASLQDTQYF. The CDR3 nucleotides read TGTGCCAGCAGCGTAGCTAGCTTGCAAGATACGCAGTATTTT.

The chain has TRBV7-9 and TRBJ2-7; D perhaps matches TRBD2 (6 bases). V lost 6 bases, J lost 0 bases, and 12 bases lay in between. There are 14 residues in the CDR3. The germline gives CDR1 SEHNR, CDR2 FQNEAQ (reference sequence). The CDR3 bases are TGTGCCAGCAGTAGGGACGGGAGCTCCTACGAGCAGTACTTC. Translation: CASSRDGSSYEQYF.

This clone was seen a handful of times. Other DNA sequences in this sample translate to the same CDR3. The chain carries TRBV2 and TRBJ2-7; D is unclear. CDR1 and CDR2 (germline): SNHLY, FYNNEI. The CDR3 extends over 12 amino acids. Trimming cost V 5 bases and J 0 bases, with 5 bases left between them. The CDR3 protein is CASSSSSYEQYF. The CDR3 DNA is TGTGCCAGCAGTTCCAGCTCCTACGAGCAGTACTTC.

This clone was picked up a small number of times. The rearrangement uses TRBV6-1 and TRBJ2-7; 8 nucleotides match TRBD2. Germline V gene lookup returns CDR1 MNHNS and CDR2 SASEGT. The CDR3 contains 15 residues. With 6 bases clipped from V and 2 bases from J, the junction kept 9 bases outside the gene matches. The CDR3 protein is CASSGTSATAYEQYF. Written as DNA, the CDR3 is TGTGCCAGCAGCGGGACTAGTGCTACCGCCTACGAGCAGTACTTC.

In regard to this clone: This sample also contains other DNA sequences that code for the same CDR3. The chain combines TRBV30 with TRBJ1-1; D is unresolved. Between the trimmed V and J ends, which lost 0 bases and 1 base, there was a span of 6 bases. This CDR3 comprises 13 residues. The germline V gene has CDR1 GTSNPN and CDR2 SVGIG (reference sequence). The DNA of the CDR3 is TGTGCCTGGAGTGTAGCGGGGAACACTGAAGCTTTCTTT. This translates into CAWSVAGNTEAFF.

This clone was counted a few times. This chain links TRBV25-1 with TRBJ2-5, with 8 bases matching TRBD1. The CDR3 has 13 amino acids. Germline values: CDR1 MGHDK, CDR2 SYGVNS. V shed 2 bases, J shed 7 bases, and the junction held 3 bases outside the gene matches. The CDR3 nucleotides read TGTGCCAGCAGTGAAGGGACAGGCGGGACCCAGTACTTC. This encodes CASSEGTGGTQYF.

Details on this clone: One end of the junction fails to match germline, which may point to a read error. This sequence joins TRBV7-7 and TRBJ2-5, with D tentatively TRBD2 (5 bases). The CDR3 loop spans 12 amino acids. Germline CDR1 is SSHAT and CDR2 is FNYEAQ (reference sequence). The CDR3 coding sequence is TGTGCTAGCAGCCGGGGTTCGGAGACCCAGTACTTC. Amino acid sequence: CASSRGSETQYF. The full variable domain, with the rest looked up from reference TRBV7-7 and TRBJ2-5, is GAGVSQSPRYKVTKRGQDVTLRCDPISSHATLYWYQQALGQGPEFLTYFNYEAQPDKSGLPSDRFSAERPEGSISTLTIQRTEQRDSAMYRCASSRGSETQYFGPGTRLLVL.